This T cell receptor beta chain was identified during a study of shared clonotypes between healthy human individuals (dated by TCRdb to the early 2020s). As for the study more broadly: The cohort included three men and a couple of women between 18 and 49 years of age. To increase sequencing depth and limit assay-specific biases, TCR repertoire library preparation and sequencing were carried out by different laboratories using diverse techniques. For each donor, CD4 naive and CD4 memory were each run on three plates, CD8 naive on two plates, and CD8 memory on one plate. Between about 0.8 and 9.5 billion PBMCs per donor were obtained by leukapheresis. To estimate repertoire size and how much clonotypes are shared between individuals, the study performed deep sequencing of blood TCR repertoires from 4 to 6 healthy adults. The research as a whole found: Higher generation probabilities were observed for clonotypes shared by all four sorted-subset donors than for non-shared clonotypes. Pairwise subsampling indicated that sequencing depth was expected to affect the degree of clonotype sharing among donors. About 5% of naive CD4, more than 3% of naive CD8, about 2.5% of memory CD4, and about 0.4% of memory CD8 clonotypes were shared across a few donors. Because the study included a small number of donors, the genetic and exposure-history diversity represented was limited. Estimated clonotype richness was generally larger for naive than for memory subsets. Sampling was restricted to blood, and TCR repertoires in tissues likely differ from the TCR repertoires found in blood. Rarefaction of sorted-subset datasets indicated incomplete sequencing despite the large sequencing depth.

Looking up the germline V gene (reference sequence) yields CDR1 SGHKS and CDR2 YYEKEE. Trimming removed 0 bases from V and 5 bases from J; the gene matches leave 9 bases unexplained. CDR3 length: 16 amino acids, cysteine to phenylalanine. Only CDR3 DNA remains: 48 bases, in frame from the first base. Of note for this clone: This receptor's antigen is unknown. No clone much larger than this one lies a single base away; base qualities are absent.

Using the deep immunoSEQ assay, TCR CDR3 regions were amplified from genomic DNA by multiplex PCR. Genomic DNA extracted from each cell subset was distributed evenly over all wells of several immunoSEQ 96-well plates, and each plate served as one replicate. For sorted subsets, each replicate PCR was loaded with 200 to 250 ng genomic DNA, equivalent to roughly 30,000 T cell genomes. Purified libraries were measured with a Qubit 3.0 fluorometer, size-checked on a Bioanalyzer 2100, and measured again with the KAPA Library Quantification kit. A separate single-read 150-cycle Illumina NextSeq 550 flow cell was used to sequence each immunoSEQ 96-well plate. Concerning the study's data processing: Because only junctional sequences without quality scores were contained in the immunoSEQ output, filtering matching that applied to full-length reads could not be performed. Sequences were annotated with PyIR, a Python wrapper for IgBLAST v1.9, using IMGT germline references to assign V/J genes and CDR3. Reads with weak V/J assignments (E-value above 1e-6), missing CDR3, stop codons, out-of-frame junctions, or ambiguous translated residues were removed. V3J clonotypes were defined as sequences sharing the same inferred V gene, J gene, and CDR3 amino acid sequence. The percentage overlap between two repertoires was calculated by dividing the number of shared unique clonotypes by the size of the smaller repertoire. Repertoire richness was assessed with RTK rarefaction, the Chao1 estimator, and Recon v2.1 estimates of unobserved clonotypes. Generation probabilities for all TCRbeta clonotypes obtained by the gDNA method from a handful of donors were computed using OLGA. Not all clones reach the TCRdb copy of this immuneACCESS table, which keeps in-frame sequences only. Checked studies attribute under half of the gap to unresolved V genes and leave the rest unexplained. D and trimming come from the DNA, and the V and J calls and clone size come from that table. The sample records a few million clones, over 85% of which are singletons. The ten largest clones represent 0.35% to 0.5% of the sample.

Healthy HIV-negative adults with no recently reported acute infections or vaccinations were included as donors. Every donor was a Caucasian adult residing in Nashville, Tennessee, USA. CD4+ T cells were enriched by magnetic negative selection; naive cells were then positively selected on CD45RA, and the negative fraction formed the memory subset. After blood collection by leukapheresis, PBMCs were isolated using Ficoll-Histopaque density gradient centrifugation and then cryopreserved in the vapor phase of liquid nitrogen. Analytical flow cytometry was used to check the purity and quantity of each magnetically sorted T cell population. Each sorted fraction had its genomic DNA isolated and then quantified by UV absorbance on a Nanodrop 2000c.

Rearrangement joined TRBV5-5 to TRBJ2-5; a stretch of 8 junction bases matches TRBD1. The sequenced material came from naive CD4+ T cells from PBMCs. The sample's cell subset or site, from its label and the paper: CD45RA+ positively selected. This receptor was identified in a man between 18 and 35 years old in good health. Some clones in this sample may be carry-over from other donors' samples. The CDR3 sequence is CASSLAGGAVWETQYF. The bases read TGTGCCAGCAGCTTGGCAGGGGGCGCGGTATGGGAGACCCAGTACTTC. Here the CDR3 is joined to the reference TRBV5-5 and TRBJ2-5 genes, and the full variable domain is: DAGVTQSPTHLIKTRGQQVTLRCSPISGHKSVSWYQQVLGQGPQFIFQYYEKEERGRGNFPDRFSARQFPNYSSELNVNALLLGDSALYLCASSLAGGAVWETQYFGPGTRLLVL.